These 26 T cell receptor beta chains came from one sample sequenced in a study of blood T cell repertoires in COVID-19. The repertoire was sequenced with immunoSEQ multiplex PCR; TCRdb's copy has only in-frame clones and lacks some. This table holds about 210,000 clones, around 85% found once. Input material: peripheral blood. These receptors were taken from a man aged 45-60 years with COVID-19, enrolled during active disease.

CDR3 residues: CASSQGAATYEQYF. The DNA of the CDR3 is TGTGCCAGCAGCCAGGGGGCAGCTACCTACGAGCAGTACTTC. This chain joins TRBV3-1 (or the pseudogene TRBV3-2) and TRBJ2-7; possibly TRBD1 for D (6 bases). Germline V gene data show CDR1 as LGHDT and CDR2 as YNNKEL (reference sequence). V lost 3 bases, J lost 2 bases, and 11 bases lay in between. CDR3 length equals 14 residues.

The CDR3 DNA is TGTGCCAGCAATAGCGGGGTCAATGAGCAGTTCTTC. Translated, it gives CASNSGVNEQFF. The J gene is TRBJ2-1, the V gene TRBV12-3 or TRBV12-4, with TRBD2 identical over 8 bases. After removal of 7 bases from V and 6 bases from J, the junction contained 2 bases not matched to a gene. CDR3 length: 12 amino acids.

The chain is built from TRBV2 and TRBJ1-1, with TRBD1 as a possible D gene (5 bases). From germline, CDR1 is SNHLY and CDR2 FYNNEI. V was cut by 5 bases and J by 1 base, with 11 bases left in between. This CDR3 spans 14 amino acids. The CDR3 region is CASSRGVRNTEAFF. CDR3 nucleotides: TGTGCCAGCAGTCGGGGGGTGCGGAACACTGAAGCTTTCTTT.

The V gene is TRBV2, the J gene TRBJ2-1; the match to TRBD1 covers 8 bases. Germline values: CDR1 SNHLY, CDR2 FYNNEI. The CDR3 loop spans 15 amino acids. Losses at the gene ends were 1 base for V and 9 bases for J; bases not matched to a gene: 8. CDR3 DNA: TGTGCCAGCAGTGAAGGCAGGGGGCTCGTCAGTGAGCAGTTCTTC. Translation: CASSEGRGLVSEQFF. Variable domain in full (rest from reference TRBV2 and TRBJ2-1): EPEVTQTPSHQVTQMGQEVILRCVPISNHLYFYWYRQILGQKVEFLVSFYNNEISEKSEIFDDQFSVERPDGSNFTLKIRSTKLEDSAMYFCASSEGRGLVSEQFFGPGTRLTVL.

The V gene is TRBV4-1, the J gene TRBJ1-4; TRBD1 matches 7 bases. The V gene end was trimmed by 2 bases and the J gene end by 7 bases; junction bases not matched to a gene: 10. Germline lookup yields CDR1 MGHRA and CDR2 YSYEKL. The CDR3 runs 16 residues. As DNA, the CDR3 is TGCGCCAGCAGCCAACCATTCCGGGACAGACGTGAAAAACTGTTTTTT. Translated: CASSQPFRDRREKLFF.

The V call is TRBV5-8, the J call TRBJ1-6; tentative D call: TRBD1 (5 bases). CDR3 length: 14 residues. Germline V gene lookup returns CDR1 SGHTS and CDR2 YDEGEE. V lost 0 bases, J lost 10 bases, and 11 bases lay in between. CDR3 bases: TGTGCCAGCAGCTTGGAACTTGGGGGGTCACCCCTCCACTTT. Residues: CASSLELGGSPLHF.

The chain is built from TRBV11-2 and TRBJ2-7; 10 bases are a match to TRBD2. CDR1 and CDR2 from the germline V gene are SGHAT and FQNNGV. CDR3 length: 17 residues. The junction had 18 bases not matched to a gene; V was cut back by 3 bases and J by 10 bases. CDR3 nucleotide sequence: TGTGCCAGCAGCTTCGTTAGCGGGGGGCCCCTCGTAGGCGTACAGTACTTC. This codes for CASSFVSGGPLVGVQYF.

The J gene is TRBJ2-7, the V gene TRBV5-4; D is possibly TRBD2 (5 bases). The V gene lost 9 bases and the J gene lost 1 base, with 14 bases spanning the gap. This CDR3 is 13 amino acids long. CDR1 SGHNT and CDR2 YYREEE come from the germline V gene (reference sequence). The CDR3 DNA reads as TGTGCCACCGCGGGTCCCTCATCCTACGAGCAGTACTTC. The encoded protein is CATAGPSSYEQYF.

The CDR3 sequence is CASSPDRGRSVKNIQYF. CDR3 coding DNA: TGTGCCAGCAGCCCAGACAGGGGAAGATCGGTCAAAAACATTCAGTACTTC. The chain links TRBV9 to TRBJ2-4; 8 bases map to TRBD1. CDR3 length equals 17 residues. The germline V gene encodes CDR1 SGDLS and CDR2 YYNGEE. The ends lost 4 bases at V and 3 bases at J; junction bases unmatched: 12. Full variable domain (rest looked up from reference TRBV9 and TRBJ2-4): DSGVTQTPKHLITATGQRVTLRCSPRSGDLSVYWYQQSLDQGLQFLIQYYNGEERAKGNILERFSAQQFPDLHSELNLSSLELGDSALYFCASSPDRGRSVKNIQYFGAGTRLSVL.

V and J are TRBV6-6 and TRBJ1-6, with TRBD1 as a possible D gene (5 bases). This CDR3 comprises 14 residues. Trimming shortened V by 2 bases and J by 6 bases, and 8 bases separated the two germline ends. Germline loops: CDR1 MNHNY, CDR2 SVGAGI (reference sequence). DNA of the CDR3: TGTGCCAGCAGTTACAGCGGGGGTAATTCACCCCTCCACTTT. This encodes CASSYSGGNSPLHF.

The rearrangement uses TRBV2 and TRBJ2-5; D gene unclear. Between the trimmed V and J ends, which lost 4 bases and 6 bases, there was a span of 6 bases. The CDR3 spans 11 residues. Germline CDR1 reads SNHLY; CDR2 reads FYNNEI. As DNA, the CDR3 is TGTGCCAGCAGTGTTGGGCAGACCCAGTACTTC. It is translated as CASSVGQTQYF. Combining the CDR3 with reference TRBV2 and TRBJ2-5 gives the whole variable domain EPEVTQTPSHQVTQMGQEVILRCVPISNHLYFYWYRQILGQKVEFLVSFYNNEISEKSEIFDDQFSVERPDGSNFTLKIRSTKLEDSAMYFCASSVGQTQYFGPGTRLLVL.

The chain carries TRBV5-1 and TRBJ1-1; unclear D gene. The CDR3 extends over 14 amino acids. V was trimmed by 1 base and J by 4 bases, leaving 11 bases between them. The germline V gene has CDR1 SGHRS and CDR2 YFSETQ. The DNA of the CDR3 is TGCGCCAGCAGCTTGCAGAGAGCGGGCACTGAAGCTTTCTTT. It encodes CASSLQRAGTEAFF.

The chain's CDR3 is CASSLTTGASTDTQYF. Written as DNA, the CDR3 is TGTGCCAGCAGTTTAACGACAGGTGCTAGCACAGATACGCAGTATTTT. The rearrangement links TRBV28 to TRBJ2-3; D possibly corresponds to TRBD1 (6 bases). This CDR3 has 16 residues. CDR1 is MDHEN, CDR2 SYDVKM, per germline. Trimming pared 2 bases from V and 0 bases from J, leaving 12 bases between.

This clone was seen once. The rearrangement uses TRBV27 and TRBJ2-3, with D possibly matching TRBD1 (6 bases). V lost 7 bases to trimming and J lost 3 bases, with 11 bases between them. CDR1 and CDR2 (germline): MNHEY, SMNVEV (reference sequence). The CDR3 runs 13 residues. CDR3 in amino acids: CASTDSLTDTQYF. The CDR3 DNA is TGTGCCAGCACGGACAGTCTGACAGATACGCAGTATTTT.

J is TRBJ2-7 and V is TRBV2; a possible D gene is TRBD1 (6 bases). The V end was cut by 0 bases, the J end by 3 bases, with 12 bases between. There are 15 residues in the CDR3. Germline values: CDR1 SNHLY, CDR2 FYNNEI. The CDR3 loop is CASSEAVGTYYEQYF. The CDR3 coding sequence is TGTGCCAGCAGTGAAGCCGTGGGGACATACTACGAGCAGTACTTC.

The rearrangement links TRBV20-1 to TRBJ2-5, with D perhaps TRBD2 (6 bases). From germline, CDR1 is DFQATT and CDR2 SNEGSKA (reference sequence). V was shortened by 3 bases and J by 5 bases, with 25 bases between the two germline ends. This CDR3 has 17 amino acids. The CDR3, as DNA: TGCAGTGCTAGTCCGCTCGGCGGGATGGGGACGTATGAGACCCAGTACTTC. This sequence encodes CSASPLGGMGTYETQYF.

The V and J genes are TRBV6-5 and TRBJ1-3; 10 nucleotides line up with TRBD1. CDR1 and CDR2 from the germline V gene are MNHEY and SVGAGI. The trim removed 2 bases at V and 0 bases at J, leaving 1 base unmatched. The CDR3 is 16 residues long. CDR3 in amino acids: CASSYRTGGSGNTIYF. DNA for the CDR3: TGTGCCAGCAGTTACCGGACAGGGGGCTCTGGAAACACCATATATTTT.

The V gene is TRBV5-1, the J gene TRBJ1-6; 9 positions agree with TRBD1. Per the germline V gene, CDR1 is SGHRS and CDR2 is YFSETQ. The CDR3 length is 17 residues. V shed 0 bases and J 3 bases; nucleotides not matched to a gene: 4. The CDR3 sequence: CASSLVGQGNYNSPLHF. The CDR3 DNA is TGCGCCAGCAGCTTGGTGGGACAGGGTAACTATAATTCACCCCTCCACTTT.

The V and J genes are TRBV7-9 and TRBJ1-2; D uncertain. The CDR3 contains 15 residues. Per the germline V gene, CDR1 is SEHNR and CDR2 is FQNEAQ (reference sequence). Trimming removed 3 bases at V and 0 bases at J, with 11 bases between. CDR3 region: CASSFILNTNYGYTF. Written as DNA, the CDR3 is TGTGCCAGCAGCTTCATACTAAATACTAACTATGGCTACACCTTC.

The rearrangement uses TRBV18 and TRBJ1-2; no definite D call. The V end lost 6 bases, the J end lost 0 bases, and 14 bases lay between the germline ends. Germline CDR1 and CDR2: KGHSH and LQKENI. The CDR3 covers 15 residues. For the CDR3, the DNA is TGTGCCAGCTCTACCATGGAGTTCGCTAACTATGGCTACACCTTC. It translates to CASSTMEFANYGYTF.

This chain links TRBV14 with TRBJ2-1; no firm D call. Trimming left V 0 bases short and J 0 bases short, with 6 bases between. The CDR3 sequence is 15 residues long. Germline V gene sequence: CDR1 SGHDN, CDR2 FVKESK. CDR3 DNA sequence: TGTGCCAGCAGCCAAGACCGTAACTCCTACAATGAGCAGTTCTTC. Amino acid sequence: CASSQDRNSYNEQFF.

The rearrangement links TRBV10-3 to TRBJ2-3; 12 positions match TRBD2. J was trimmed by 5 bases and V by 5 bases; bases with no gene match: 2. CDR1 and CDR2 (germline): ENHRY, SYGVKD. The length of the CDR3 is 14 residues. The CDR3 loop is CAISPSGGVDTQYF. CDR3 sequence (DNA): TGTGCCATCAGTCCTAGCGGGGGGGTAGATACGCAGTATTTT.

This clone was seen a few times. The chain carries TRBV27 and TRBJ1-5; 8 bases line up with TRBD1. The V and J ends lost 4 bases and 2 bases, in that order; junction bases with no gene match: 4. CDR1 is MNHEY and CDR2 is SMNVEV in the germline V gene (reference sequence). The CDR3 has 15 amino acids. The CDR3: CASSSLQGGNQPQHF. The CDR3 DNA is TGTGCCAGCAGTTCCCTACAGGGGGGCAATCAGCCCCAGCATTTT.

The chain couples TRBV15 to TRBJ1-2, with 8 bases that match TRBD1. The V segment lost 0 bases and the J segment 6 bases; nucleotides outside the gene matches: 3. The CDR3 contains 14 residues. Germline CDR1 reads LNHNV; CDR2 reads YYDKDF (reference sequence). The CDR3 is CATSRDRGPDGYTF. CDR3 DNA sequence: TGTGCCACCAGCAGAGACAGGGGGCCGGATGGCTACACCTTC.

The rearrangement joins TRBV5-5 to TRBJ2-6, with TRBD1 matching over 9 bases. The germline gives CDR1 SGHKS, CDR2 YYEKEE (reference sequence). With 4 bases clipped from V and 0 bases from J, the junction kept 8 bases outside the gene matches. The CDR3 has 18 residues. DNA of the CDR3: TGTGCCAGCAGCCCGCGGACAGGGGAGAGCTCTGGGGCCAACGTCCTGACTTTC. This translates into CASSPRTGESSGANVLTF.

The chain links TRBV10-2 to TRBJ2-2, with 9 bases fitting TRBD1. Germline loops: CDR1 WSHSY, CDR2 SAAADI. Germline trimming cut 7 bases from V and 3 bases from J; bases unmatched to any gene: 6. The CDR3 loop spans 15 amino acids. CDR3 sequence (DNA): TGCGCCAGCACCCTGGACAGGGGATACACCGGGGAGCTGTTTTTT. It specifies CASTLDRGYTGELFF.